The 3 T cell receptor beta chains in this list originate from one sample, sequenced in a study of blood T cell repertoires in COVID-19 (dated by TCRdb to 2018 to 2021). The method was the immunoSEQ multiplex PCR assay. In TCRdb, the immuneACCESS table is reduced to in-frame sequences with V and J assigned. These tables do not hold every clone; where another copy was compared, an unresolved V gene accounts for under half, and the others remain unexplained. The sample records about 110,000 clones, roughly 83% of which are singletons. Approximately 4% of the sample is in the top ten clones. Material for sequencing was peripheral blood. The receptors come from a human donor in a cohort sampled during active COVID-19.

The chain uses TRBV24-1 and TRBJ2-3; 8 nucleotides match TRBD1. CDR1 is KGHDR, CDR2 SFDVKD, per germline. This CDR3 region has 15 residues. V gave up 8 bases and J gave up 4 bases; unmatched junction bases: 10. The CDR3 DNA reads as TGTGCCACCAACAGGGGGGAAGGAAAGGCAGATACGCAGTATTTT. It specifies CATNRGEGKADTQYF.

V is TRBV7-9 and J is TRBJ1-2, with D possibly TRBD1 on 6 matching bases. V gave up 2 bases and J gave up 8 bases, with 12 bases separating them. This CDR3 is built from 13 residues. The germline V gene has CDR1 SEHNR and CDR2 FQNEAQ (reference sequence). The CDR3 here is CASSLRSGEGYTF. The CDR3 coding sequence is TGTGCCAGCAGCTTACGGTCAGGGGAGGGCTACACCTTC. The complete variable domain, with remaining parts taken from reference TRBV7-9 and TRBJ1-2, reads DTGVSQNPRHKITKRGQNVTFRCDPISEHNRLYWYRQTLGQGPEFLTYFQNEAQLEKSRLLSDRFSAERPKGSFSTLEIQRTEQGDSAMYLCASSLRSGEGYTFGSGTRLTVV.

V is TRBV19 and J is TRBJ1-1; D unclear. The CDR3 is 14 amino acids. Germline V gene sequence: CDR1 LNHDA, CDR2 SQIVND (reference sequence). V lost 2 bases, J lost 6 bases, and 13 bases lay in between. The CDR3 DNA reads TGTGCCAGTAGTATAAGTCTGGGGAGCCCTGAAGCTTTCTTT. Translated, it gives CASSISLGSPEAFF.